Sequencing of this T cell receptor beta chain was carried out in a study of tumor-infiltrating lymphocytes in primary liver carcinoma. Overall study findings and caveats: Tumors and blood were compared for top-250-clone fraction, and tumors had the significantly higher value (p = 0.039). Bulk, unsorted sampling meant CD4+ and CD8+ repertoires went uncompared.

They got blood RNA out of unsorted whole blood and also pulled out germline DNA. A primer matching the constant region was used to make TCR beta cDNA from about 500 ng of total RNA. Three-round nested multiplex PCR performed with slightly modified ARM-PCR produced the TCR beta libraries. Primers for the first two PCR rounds were TRBV1-TRBV30 forward primers and a C-beta reverse primer (about 10 cycles per round). TCRdb redid the calling of the multiplex PCR reads with MiXCR, one entry per CDR3 protein. The repertoire includes 300,000 to 400,000 distinct CDR3 sequences, about 61% of them detected once, and about 6% sits in the top ten. In its sample, this clonotype was seen many times. Its antigen is currently unknown. Looked up from germline, CDR1 is MNHNS and CDR2 is SASEGT. The germline V and J ends were trimmed by 5 bases and 0 bases, with 11 bases remaining between them. CDR3 length: 14 residues.

This TCR was sampled from a man aged 35 to 55 with primary liver carcinoma and hepatitis B virus infection. This chain joins TRBV6-1 and TRBJ2-7; unclear D gene. The sequenced sample was peripheral blood. CDR3 protein: CASSLRHASYEQYF. The CDR3 DNA sequence: TGTGCCAGCAGTTTGCGGCACGCCTCCTACGAGCAGTACTTC.